This TCR beta chain was sequenced during a study of cytomegalovirus exposure and HLA in healthy donors. Across the study: T cells numbering about 179 million yielded roughly 120 million unique TCR beta sequences in an earlier analysis. Study outcomes and limitations: A later analysis linked around 15,000 TCR beta sequences to HLA alleles at 0.05 false discovery rate. Reported performance of the classifier showed diagnosis of cytomegalovirus status with high specificity and sensitivity. The authors enumerated some 160 TCR beta chains as linked to cytomegalovirus.

The study ran its PCR with 60 Vbeta and 13 Jbeta primers. TCRdb's table, derived via immunoSEQ multiplex PCR, lists solely in-frame clones and lacks some. The sample carries some 110,000 clones, around 70% recorded once. About this clone: Antigen unknown.

Sequenced material: PBMCs. The receptor's source is a woman in her 50s in good health and CMV-seropositive.

For the CDR3, the DNA is TGTGCCAGCTCACCACAGAGGAGCTCCTACGAGCAGTACTTC. It encodes CASSPQRSSYEQYF. The V gene is TRBV18, the J gene TRBJ2-7; D ambiguous. Per germline, CDR1 KGHSH and CDR2 LQKENI. The CDR3 runs 14 residues. Deletions cut 1 base from V and 0 bases from J, with 7 bases between.